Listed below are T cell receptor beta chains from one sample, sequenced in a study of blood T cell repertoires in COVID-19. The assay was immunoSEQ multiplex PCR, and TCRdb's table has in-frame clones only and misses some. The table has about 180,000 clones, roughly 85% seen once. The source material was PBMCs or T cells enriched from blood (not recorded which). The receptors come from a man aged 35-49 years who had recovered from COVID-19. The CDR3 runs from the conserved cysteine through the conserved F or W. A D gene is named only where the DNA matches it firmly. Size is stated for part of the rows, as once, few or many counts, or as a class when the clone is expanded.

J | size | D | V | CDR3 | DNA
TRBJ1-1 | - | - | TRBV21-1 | CLGGPPNTEAFF | TGTCTGGGGGGACCGCCGAACACTGAAGCTTTCTTT
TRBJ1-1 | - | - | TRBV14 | CASSQTGLPGAFF | TGTGCCAGCAGCCAAACCGGACTCCCGGGAGCTTTCTTT
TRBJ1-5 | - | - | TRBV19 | CASSGPSQPQPQHF | TGTGCCAGTAGTGGGCCTTCTCAGCCTCAGCCCCAGCATTTT
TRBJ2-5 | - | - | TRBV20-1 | CSARLGGTQYF | TGCAGTGCTAGACTCGGTGGGACCCAGTACTTC
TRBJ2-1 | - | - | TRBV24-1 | CATSDSAGYPYNEQFF | TGTGCCACCAGTGATTCGGCAGGGTACCCCTACAATGAGCAGTTCTTC
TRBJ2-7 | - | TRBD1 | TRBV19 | CASSPDRVGGEQYF | TGTGCCAGTAGCCCCGACAGGGTTGGAGGCGAGCAGTACTTC
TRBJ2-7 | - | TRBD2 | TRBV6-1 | CASSERLAGPDEQYF | TGTGCCAGCAGTGAACGACTAGCGGGGCCCGACGAGCAGTACTTC
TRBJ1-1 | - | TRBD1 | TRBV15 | CATSSTRTGVLNTEAFF | TGTGCCACCAGCAGCACCAGGACAGGGGTCCTGAACACTGAAGCTTTCTTT
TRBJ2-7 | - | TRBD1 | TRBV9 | CASSAMGQSSYEQYF | TGTGCCAGCAGCGCGATGGGACAGAGCTCCTACGAGCAGTACTTC
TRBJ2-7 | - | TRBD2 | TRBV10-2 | CASSLAGTYEQYF | TGCGCCAGCAGTTTAGCGGGGACCTACGAGCAGTACTTC
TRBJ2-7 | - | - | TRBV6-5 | CASVTSRGEQYF | TGTGCCAGCGTAACCTCAAGGGGCGAGCAGTACTTC
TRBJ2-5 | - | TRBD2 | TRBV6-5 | CASSLGTSGRWETQYF | TGTGCCAGCAGTTTGGGGACTAGCGGGAGATGGGAGACCCAGTACTTC
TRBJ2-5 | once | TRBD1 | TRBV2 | CASNRDRQETQYF | TGTGCCAGCAACCGGGACAGGCAAGAGACCCAGTACTTC
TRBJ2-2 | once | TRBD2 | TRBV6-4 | CASSSIAGGELFF | TGTGCCAGCAGCTCGATAGCGGGAGGGGAGCTGTTTTTT
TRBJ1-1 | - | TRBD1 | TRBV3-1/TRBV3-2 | CASSPRQGGNTEAFF | TGTGCCAGCAGCCCCCGACAGGGCGGCAACACTGAAGCTTTCTTT
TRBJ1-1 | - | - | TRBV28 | CASSLVLQGRDTEAFF | TGTGCCAGCAGTTTAGTATTGCAGGGGCGGGACACTGAAGCTTTCTTT
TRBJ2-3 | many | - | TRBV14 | CASSQGTVPTDTQYF | TGTGCCAGCAGCCAAGGGACAGTCCCCACAGATACGCAGTATTTT
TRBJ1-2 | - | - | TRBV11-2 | CASNSEGLGGYTF | TGTGCCAGCAACTCCGAAGGTCTAGGCGGCTACACCTTC
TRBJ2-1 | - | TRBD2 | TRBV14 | CASSQEPPSGFYNEQFF | TGTGCCAGCAGCCAAGAACCCCCTAGCGGGTTTTACAATGAGCAGTTCTTC
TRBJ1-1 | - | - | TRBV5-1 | CASSLSGGNTEAFF | TGCGCCAGCAGCTTGTCAGGAGGGAACACTGAAGCTTTCTTT
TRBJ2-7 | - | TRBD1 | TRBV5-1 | CASSWPFGTGGYEQYF | TGCGCCAGCAGCTGGCCGTTCGGGACAGGGGGCTACGAGCAGTACTTC
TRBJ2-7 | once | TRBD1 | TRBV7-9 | CASDSGTGMSYEQYF | TGTGCCAGCGATTCCGGGACAGGTATGTCCTACGAGCAGTACTTC
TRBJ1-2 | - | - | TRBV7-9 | CASLPQGGGYTF | TGTGCCAGCTTACCCCAGGGAGGTGGCTACACCTTC
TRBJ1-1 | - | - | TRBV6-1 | CASSEIESEAFF | TGTGCCAGCAGTGAAATAGAGTCTGAAGCTTTCTTT
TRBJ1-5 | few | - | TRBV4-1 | CASSPWLGGNQPQHF | TGCGCCAGCAGCCCGTGGCTAGGGGGCAATCAGCCCCAGCATTTT
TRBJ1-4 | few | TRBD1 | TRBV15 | CATSRDPGTGNEKLFF | TGTGCCACCAGCAGAGATCCCGGGACAGGGAATGAAAAACTGTTTTTT
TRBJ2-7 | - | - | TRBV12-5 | CASGLVGSPNEQYF | TGTGCTAGTGGTTTAGTTGGTAGCCCCAACGAGCAGTACTTC
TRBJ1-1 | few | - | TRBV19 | CASTGRTEAFF | TGTGCCAGTACAGGGAGGACTGAAGCTTTCTTT
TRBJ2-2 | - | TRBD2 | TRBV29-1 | CSVVSREINTGELFF | TGCAGCGTTGTATCGCGGGAGATAAACACCGGGGAGCTGTTTTTT
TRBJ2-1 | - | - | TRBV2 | CARSRRLTSELGNEQFF | TGTGCCAGATCCAGACGCCTCACTAGTGAGTTAGGGAATGAGCAGTTCTTC
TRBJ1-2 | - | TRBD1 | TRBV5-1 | CASSLTGGEFSGYTF | TGCGCCAGCAGCTTGACAGGGGGCGAATTTTCTGGCTACACCTTC
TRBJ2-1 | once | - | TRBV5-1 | CASESGDSRGNEQFF | TGCGCCAGCGAGTCGGGGGACAGCAGAGGCAATGAGCAGTTCTTC
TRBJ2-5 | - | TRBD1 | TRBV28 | CASSLLGQGIVRETQYF | TGTGCCAGCAGTTTATTGGGACAGGGGATAGTCAGAGAGACCCAGTACTTC
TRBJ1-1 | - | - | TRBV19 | CASSPRGNTEAFF | TGTGCCAGTAGTCCCCGGGGGAACACTGAAGCTTTCTTT
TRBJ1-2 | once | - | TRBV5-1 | CASSSRNYGYTF | TGCGCCAGCAGCTCGCGAAACTATGGCTACACCTTC
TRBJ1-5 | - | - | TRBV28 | CASRPGGQDRAQHF | TGTGCCAGCAGGCCCGGGGGTCAGGATCGCGCCCAGCATTTT
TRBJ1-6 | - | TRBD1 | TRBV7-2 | CASSTGQGARSPLHF | TGTGCCAGCAGCACCGGACAGGGGGCTCGCTCACCCCTCCACTTT
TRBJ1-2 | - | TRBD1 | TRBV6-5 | CASTLDRGRSGYTF | TGTGCCAGCACCTTGGACAGGGGAAGGAGTGGCTACACCTTC
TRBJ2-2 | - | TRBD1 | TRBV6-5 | CATMLGTGWTGELFF | TGTGCCACTATGCTGGGGACAGGGTGGACCGGGGAGCTGTTTTTT
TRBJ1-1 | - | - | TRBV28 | CASSPGTPNTEAFF | TGTGCCAGCAGTCCCGGGACACCGAACACTGAAGCTTTCTTT
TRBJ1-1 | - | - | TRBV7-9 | CASSATIGGRTEAFF | TGTGCCAGCAGCGCCACCATCGGAGGAAGGACTGAAGCTTTCTTT
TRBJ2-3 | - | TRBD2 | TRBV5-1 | CASSFGTSGRARDTQYF | TGCGCCAGCAGCTTTGGGACTAGCGGGAGGGCCAGAGATACGCAGTATTTT
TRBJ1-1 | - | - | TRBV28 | CATLRPGGYTEAFF | TGTGCCACTCTCCGCCCGGGGGGTTACACTGAAGCTTTCTTT
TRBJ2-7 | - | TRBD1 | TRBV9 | CASSVVGTGNEQYF | TGTGCCAGCAGCGTAGTTGGGACAGGGAACGAGCAGTACTTC
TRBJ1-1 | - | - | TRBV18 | CASSPSGNLNTEAFF | TGTGCCAGCTCACCCTCGGGGAATTTGAACACTGAAGCTTTCTTT
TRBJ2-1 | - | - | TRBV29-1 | CSVLIRGYYNEQFF | TGCAGCGTCCTAATCAGGGGCTACTACAATGAGCAGTTCTTC
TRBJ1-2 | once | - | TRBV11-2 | CASSLEGGANYGYTF | TGTGCCAGCAGCTTAGAAGGGGGAGCTAACTATGGCTACACCTTC
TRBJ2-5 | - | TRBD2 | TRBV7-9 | CASSSSLAGGGETQYF | TGTGCCAGCAGCTCCTCCCTAGCGGGGGGAGGGGAGACCCAGTACTTC
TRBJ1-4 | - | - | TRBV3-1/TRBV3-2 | CASSSTRYGEKLFF | TGTGCCAGCAGCTCGACACGCTATGGTGAAAAACTGTTTTTT
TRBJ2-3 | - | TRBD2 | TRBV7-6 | CASSTGLAGHMSDTQYF | TGTGCCAGCAGCACCGGACTAGCGGGCCACATGTCAGATACGCAGTATTTT
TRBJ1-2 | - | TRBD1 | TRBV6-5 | CASNDGSRGHGYTF | TGTGCCAGCAACGACGGAAGTAGGGGGCATGGCTACACCTTC
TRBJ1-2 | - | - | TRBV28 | CASTPSGANYGYTF | TGTGCCAGCACCCCTAGTGGGGCAAACTATGGCTACACCTTC